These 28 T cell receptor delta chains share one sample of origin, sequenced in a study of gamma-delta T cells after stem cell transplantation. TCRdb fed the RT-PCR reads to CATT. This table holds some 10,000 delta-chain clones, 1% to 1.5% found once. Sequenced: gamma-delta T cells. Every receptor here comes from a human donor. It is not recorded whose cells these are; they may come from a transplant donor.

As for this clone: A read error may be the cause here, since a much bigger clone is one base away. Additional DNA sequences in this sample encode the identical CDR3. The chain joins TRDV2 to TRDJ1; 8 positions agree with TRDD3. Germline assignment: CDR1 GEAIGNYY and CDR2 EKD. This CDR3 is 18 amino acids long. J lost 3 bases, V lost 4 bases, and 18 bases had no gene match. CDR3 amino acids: CACDPLPPGDTKADKLIF. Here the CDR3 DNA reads TGTGCCTGTGATCCACTTCCACCCGGGGATACTAAGGCCGATAAACTCATCTTT.

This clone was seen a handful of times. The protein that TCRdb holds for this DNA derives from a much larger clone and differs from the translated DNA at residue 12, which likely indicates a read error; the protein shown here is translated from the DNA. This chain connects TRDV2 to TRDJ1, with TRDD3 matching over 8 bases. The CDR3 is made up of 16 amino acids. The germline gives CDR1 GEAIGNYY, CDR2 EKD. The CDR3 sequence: CACDSMGDGHTYKLIF. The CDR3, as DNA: TGTGCCTGTGACAGTATGGGGGATGGTCACACCTATAAACTCATCTTT.

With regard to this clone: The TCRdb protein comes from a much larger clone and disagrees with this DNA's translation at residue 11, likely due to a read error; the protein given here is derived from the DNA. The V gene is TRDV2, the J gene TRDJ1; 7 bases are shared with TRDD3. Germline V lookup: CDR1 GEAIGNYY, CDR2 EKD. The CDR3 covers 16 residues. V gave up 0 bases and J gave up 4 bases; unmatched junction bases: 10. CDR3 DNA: TGTGCCTGTGACACCGTTGGGGGGATTATAATCGATAAACTCATCTTT. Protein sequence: CACDTVGGIIIDKLIF.

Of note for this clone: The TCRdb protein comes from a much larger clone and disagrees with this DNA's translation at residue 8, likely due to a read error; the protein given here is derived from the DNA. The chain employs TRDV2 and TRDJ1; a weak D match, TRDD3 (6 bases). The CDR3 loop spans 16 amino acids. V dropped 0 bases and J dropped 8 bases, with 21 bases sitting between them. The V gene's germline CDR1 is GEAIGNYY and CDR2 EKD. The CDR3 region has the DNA TGTGCCTGTGACACCCTCGGGGCGATACGCGAGGGAAAACTCATCTTT. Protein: CACDTLGAIREGKLIF.

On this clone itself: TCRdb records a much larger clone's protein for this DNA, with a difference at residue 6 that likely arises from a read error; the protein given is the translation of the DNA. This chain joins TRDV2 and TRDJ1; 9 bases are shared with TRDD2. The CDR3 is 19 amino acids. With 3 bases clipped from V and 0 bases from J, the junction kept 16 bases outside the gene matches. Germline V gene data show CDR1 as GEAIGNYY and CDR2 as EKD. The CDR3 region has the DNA TGTGCCTGTGACGCCACCCTTCCTACGGTGGCTGCCCACACCGATAAACTCATCTTT. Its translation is CACDATLPTVAAHTDKLIF.

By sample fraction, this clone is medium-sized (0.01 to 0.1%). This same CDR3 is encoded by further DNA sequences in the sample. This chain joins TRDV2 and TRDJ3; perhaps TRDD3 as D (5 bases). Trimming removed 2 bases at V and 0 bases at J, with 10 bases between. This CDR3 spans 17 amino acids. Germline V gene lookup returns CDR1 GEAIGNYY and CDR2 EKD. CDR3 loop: CACDSTGRSWDTRQMFF. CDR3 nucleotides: TGTGCCTGTGACAGTACTGGACGCTCCTGGGACACCCGACAGATGTTTTTC.

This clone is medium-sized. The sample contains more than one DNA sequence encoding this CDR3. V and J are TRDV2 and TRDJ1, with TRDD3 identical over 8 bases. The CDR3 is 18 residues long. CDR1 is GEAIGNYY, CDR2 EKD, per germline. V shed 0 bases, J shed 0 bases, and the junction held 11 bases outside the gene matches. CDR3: CACDTLTGGQKYTDKLIF. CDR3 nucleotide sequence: TGTGCCTGTGACACCTTAACTGGGGGCCAGAAGTACACCGATAAACTCATCTTT.

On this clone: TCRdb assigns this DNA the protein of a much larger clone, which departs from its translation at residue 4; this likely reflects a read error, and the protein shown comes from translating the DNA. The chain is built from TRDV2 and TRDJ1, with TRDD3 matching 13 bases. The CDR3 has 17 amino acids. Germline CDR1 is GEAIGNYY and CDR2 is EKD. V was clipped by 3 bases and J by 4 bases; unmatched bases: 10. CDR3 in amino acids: CACDGLGDTQTNDKLIF. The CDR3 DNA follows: TGTGCCTGTGACGGACTGGGGGATACGCAAACGAACGATAAACTCATCTTT.

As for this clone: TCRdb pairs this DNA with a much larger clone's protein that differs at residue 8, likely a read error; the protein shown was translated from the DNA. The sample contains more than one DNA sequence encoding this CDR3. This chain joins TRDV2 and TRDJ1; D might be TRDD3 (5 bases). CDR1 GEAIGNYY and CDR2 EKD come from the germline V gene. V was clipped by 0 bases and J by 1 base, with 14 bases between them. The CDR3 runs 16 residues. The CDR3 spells CACDTVGSRGTDKLIF. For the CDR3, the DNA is TGTGCCTGTGACACCGTGGGGAGCCGAGGCACCGATAAACTCATCTTT.

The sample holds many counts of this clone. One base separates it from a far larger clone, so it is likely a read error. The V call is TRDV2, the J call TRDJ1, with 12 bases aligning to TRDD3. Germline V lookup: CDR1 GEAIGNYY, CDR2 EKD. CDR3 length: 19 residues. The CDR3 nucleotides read TGTGCCCGTGACCTACTGGGGGATACAAGGCCAGGTGTGGCCGATAAACTCATCTTT. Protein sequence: CARDLLGDTRPGVADKLIF.

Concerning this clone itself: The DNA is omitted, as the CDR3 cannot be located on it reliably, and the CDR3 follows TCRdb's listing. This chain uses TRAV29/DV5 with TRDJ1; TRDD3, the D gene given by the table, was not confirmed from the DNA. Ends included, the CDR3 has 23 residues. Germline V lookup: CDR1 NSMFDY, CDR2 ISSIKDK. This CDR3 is CSVLLCSTSLSSGTGGHTDKLIF.

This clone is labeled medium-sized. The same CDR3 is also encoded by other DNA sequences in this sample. The CDR3 DNA follows: TGTGCCTGTGATCCACTGGGGATAGGGGCCGATAAACTCATCTTT. Protein product: CACDPLGIGADKLIF. The gene calls are TRDV2 and TRDJ1; TRDD3 aligns across 7 bases. Germline loops: CDR1 GEAIGNYY, CDR2 EKD. J was trimmed by 3 bases and V by 4 bases; bases with no gene match: 10. The CDR3 length is 15 residues.

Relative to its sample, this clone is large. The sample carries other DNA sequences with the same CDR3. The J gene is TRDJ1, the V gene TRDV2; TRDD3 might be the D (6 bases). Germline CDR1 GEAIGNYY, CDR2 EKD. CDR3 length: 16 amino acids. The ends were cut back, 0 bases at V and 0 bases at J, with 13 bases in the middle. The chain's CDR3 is CACDTVGGPYTDKLIF. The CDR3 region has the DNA TGTGCCTGTGACACCGTCGGGGGACCTTACACCGATAAACTCATCTTT.

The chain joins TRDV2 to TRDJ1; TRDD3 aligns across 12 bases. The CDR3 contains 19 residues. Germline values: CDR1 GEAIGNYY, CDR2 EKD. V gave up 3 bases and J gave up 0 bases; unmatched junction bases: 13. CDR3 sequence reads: CACDSLLGDTRGDTDKLIF. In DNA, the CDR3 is TGTGCCTGTGACTCCCTACTGGGGGATACCCGGGGAGACACCGATAAACTCATCTTT.

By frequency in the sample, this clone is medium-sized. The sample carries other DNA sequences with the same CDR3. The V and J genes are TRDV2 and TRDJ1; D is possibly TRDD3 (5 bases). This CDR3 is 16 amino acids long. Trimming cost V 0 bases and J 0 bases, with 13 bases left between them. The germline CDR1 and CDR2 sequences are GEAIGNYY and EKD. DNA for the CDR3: TGTGCCTGTGACACCGTCGGGGAATTCTACACCGATAAACTCATCTTT. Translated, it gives CACDTVGEFYTDKLIF.

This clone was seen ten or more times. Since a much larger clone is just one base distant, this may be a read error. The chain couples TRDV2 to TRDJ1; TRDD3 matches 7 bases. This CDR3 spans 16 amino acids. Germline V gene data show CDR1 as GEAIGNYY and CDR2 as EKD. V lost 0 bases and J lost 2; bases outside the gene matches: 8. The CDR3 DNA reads TGTGCCTGTGACACCCCCGGGGGATCGAGAACCGATAAACTCATCTTT. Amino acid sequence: CACDTPGGSRTDKLIF.

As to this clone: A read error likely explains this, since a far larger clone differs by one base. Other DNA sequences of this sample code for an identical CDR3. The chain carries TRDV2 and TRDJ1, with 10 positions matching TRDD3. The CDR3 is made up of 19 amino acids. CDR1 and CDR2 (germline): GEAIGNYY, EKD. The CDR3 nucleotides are TGTGCCTGCGACACCGTACAAACTGGGGGATCCCGGTACACCGATAAACTCATCTTT. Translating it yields CACDTVQTGGSRYTDKLIF.

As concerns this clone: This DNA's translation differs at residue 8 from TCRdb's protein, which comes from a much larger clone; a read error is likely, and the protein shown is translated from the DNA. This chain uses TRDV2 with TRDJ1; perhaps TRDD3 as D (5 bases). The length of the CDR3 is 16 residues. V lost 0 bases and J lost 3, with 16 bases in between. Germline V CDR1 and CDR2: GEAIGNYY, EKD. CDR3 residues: CACDTVGGTRADKLIF. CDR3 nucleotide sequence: TGTGCCTGTGACACCGTAGGGGGTACGCGCGCCGATAAACTCATCTTT.

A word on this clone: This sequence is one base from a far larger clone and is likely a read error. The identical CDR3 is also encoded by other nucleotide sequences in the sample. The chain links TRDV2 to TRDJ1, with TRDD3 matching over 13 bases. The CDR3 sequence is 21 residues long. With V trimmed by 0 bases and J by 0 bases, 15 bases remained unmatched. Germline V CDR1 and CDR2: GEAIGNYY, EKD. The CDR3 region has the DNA TGTGCCTGTGACACCCTGGTATGGGGCGTACTGGGGGATACGGACACCGATAAACTCATCTTT. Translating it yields CACDTLVWGVLGDTDTDKLIF.

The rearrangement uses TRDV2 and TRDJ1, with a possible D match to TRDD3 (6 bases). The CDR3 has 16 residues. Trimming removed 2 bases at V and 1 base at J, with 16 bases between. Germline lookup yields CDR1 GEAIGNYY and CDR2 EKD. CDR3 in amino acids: CACDKLGVHFTDKLIF. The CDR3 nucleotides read TGTGCCTGTGACAAGTTGGGGGTCCACTTCACCGATAAACTCATCTTT.

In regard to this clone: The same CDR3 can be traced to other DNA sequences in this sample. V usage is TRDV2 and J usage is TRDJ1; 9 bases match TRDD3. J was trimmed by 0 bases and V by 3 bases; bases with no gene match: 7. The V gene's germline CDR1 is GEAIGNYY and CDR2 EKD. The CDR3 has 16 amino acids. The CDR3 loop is CACDPVLGDYTDKLIF. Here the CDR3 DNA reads TGTGCCTGTGACCCAGTACTGGGGGACTACACCGATAAACTCATCTTT.

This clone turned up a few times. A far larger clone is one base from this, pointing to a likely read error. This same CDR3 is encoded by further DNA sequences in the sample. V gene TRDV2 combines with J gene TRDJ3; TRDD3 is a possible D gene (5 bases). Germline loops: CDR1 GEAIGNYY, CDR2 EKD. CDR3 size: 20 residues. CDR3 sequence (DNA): TGTGCCTGTGACCGCATACTGGAGGATCCCAGCTCCTGGGACACCCGGCAGATGTTTTTC. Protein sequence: CACDRILEDPSSWDTRQMFF.

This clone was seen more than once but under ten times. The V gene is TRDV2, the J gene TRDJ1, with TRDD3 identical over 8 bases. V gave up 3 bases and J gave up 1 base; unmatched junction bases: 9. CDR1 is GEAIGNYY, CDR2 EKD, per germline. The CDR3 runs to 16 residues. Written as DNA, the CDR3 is TGTGCCTGTGACGCAGTACTGGGGGCCAGCACCGATAAACTCATCTTT. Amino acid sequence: CACDAVLGASTDKLIF.

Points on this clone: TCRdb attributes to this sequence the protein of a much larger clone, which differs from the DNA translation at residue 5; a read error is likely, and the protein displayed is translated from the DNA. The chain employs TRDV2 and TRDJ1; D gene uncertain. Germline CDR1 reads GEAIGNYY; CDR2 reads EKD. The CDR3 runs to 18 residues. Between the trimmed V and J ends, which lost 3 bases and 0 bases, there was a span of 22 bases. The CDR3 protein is CACDALLDPRNYTDKLIF. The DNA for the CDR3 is TGTGCCTGTGACGCCCTGCTGGACCCACGAAACTACACCGATAAACTCATCTTT.

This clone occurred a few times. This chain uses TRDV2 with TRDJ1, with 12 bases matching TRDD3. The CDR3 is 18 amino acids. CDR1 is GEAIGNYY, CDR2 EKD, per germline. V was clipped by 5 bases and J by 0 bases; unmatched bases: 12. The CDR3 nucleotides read TGTGCCTGTGTTGCCCTGGGGGATACGCCCTTGAACACCGATAAACTCATCTTT. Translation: CACVALGDTPLNTDKLIF.

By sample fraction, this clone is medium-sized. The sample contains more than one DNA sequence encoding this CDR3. The CDR3 spells CACDTVGRDTDKLIF. The CDR3 DNA reads TGTGCCTGTGACACAGTTGGGAGGGACACCGATAAACTCATCTTT. The V gene is TRDV2, the J gene TRDJ1; D remains ambiguous. CDR3 length equals 15 residues. V shed 1 base and J shed 0 bases, with 11 bases lying between them. Germline V gene sequence: CDR1 GEAIGNYY, CDR2 EKD.

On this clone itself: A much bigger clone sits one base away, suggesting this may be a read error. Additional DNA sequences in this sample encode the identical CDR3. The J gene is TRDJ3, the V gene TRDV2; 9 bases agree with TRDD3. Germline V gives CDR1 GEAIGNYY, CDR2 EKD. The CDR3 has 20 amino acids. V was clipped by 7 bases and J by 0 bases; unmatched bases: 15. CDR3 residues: CACDRVLGDRFSWDTRQMFF. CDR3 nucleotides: TGTGCCTGCGACCGTGTACTGGGGGACCGATTCTCCTGGGACACCCGACAGATGTTTTTC.

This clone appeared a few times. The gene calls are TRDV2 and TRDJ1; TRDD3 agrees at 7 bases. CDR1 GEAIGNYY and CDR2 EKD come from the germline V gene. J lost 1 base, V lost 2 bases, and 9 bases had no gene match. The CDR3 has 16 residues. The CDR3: CACDKLGGRGTDKLIF. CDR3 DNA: TGTGCCTGTGACAAGCTGGGGGGCCGAGGCACCGATAAACTCATCTTT.